One sample yielded the 7 T cell receptor beta chains listed below, sequenced in a study of low-dose radiotherapy and immunotherapy resistance in tumors. Alpha- and beta-chain coverage of first-strand cDNA came from TRAV- and TRBV-specific primers. TCR amplification ran 15 to 25 PCR cycles using constant-region and V-primer adapter primers. One entry per CDR3 protein, called by TCRdb with MiXCR from the reads. The sample carries 17,000 or so distinct CDR3 sequences, roughly 70% recorded once. Receptors originate from a human donor with advanced metastatic prostate, ovarian, gallbladder or colorectal cancer (not recorded which). This table probably holds off-target reads from a library built for another chain.

This clonotype appeared a few times. J is TRBJ2-7 and V is TRBV11-2, with 8 bases that match TRBD2. Germline assignment: CDR1 SGHAT and CDR2 FQNNGV. Losses at the gene ends were 1 base for V and 3 bases for J; bases not matched to a gene: 8. There are 16 residues in the CDR3. CDR3 region: CASSLVTSGSDYEQYF. The CDR3 coding sequence is TGTGCCAGCAGCTTAGTAACCAGCGGGAGTGACTACGAGCAGTACTTC.

V and J are TRBV18 and TRBJ2-7, with 7 nucleotides matching TRBD1. From germline, CDR1 is KGHSH and CDR2 LQKENI. V lost 3 bases, J lost 0 bases, and 2 bases stayed unmatched. The CDR3 has 14 amino acids. CDR3 bases: TGTGCCAGCTCACCGGGACAGAGCTCCTACGAGCAGTACTTC. This gives the protein CASSPGQSSYEQYF.

V usage is TRBV28 and J usage is TRBJ2-5; 10 positions agree with TRBD2. CDR1 and CDR2 (germline): MDHEN, SYDVKM. The CDR3 consists of 14 residues. The J segment lost 4 bases and the V segment lost 4 bases, leaving 3 bases of the junction unmatched. The CDR3 here is CASSSSGRSETQYF. DNA of the CDR3: TGTGCCAGCAGTTCTAGCGGGAGATCAGAGACCCAGTACTTC.

The rearrangement links TRBV5-4 to TRBJ2-1; no reliable D call. The CDR3 consists of 15 residues. The ends were cut back, 4 bases at V and 5 bases at J, with 16 bases in the middle. The V gene's germline CDR1 is SGHNT and CDR2 YYREEE (reference sequence). The DNA of the CDR3 is TGTGCCAGCAGCGCCGTGACACGGAACAACAATGAGCAGTTCTTC. This translates into CASSAVTRNNNEQFF.

The chain links TRBV3-1 to TRBJ2-1; the match to TRBD2 covers 10 bases. The V gene end was trimmed by 2 bases and the J gene end by 3 bases; junction bases not matched to a gene: 7. The CDR3 covers 17 residues. The germline V gene has CDR1 LGHDT and CDR2 YNNKEL (reference sequence). The CDR3, as DNA: TGTGCCAGCAGCCAACCAGTATGGACTAGCGGCTACAATGAGCAGTTCTTC. Protein sequence: CASSQPVWTSGYNEQFF.

Details on this clonotype: Compared with germline, one end of the junction differs, possibly owing to a read error. The chain recombines TRBV28 with TRBJ2-3; either TRBD1 or TRBD2 may fit D (5 bases each). The CDR3 is made up of 16 amino acids. Germline CDR1 MDHEN, CDR2 SYDVKM. The CDR3 protein is CAISNPKRGAADTQYF. The CDR3 DNA is TGTGCCATCAGTAATCCAAAAAGGGGAGCTGCAGATACGCAGTATTTT. The full variable domain, rest sourced from reference TRBV28 and TRBJ2-3, is DVKVTQSSRYLVKRTGEKVFLECVQDMDHENMFWYRQDPGLGLRLIYFSYDVKMKEKGDIPEGYSVSREKKERFSLILESASTNQTSMYLCAISNPKRGAADTQYFGPGTRLTVL.

Concerning this clonotype: At one of its ends the junction is not consistent with the germline gene, which may arise from a read error. This rearrangement joins TRBV28 to TRBJ1-5; TRBD1 agrees at 7 bases. CDR3 length: 12 residues. Germline CDR1 MDHEN, CDR2 SYDVKM. CDR3 sequence reads: CASRPNRGPPLF. CDR3 in DNA: TGTGCCAGCAGGCCCAACAGGGGACCTCCGCTTTTT.